Below are 27 T cell receptor beta chains sequenced from a single sample in a study of blood T cell repertoires in COVID-19 (dated by TCRdb to the early 2020s). Library preparation was by the immunoSEQ multiplex PCR assay. Imported from immuneACCESS, the table was reduced by TCRdb to in-frame sequences with V and J called. These copies leave out some clones; in studies compared against another copy, an unresolved V gene accounts for under half, and the cause of the remainder is not known. The sample table lists approximately 300,000 clones, roughly 90% of them with a count of one. Jointly, the top ten make up approximately 4% of the sample. Specimen: peripheral blood. The receptors here all came from a woman between 50 and 59 years old with active or convalescent COVID-19.

Worth noting for this clone: The germline gene is not matched at one end of the junction; a read error may be the cause. CDR3 nucleotide sequence: TGTGCCAGCAGATACTCTTTTAGCGAAAGCACAGATACGCAGTATTTT. It yields the protein CASRYSFSESTDTQYF. This sequence joins TRBV6-6 and TRBJ2-3; TRBD2 might be the D (5 bases). CDR3 length: 16 amino acids. CDR1 MNHNY and CDR2 SVGAGI come from the germline V gene (reference sequence).

The V and J genes are TRBV7-9 and TRBJ1-2; 9 nucleotides line up with TRBD1. V gave up 4 bases and J gave up 7 bases; unmatched junction bases: 10. Germline V CDR1 and CDR2: SEHNR, FQNEAQ (reference sequence). The CDR3 loop spans 15 amino acids. This chain's CDR3 is CASSSGTGSFSGYTF. The DNA of the CDR3 is TGTGCCAGCAGCTCGGGGACAGGGTCTTTCTCTGGCTACACCTTC.

The chain links TRBV28 to TRBJ2-7; a possible D gene is TRBD1 (6 bases). The V end was cut by 9 bases, the J end by 2 bases, with 8 bases between. This CDR3 is built from 11 residues. Germline loops: CDR1 MDHEN, CDR2 SYDVKM. The CDR3 DNA is TGTGCCAGTACAGGGACCTACGAGCAGTACTTC. Translating it yields CASTGTYEQYF.

The CDR3: CASSLAWDTAYEQYF. The CDR3 DNA reads TGTGCCAGCAGCTTAGCTTGGGACACCGCCTACGAGCAGTACTTC. The V and J genes are TRBV7-2 and TRBJ2-7, with D maybe TRBD1 (6 bases). Germline V gene data show CDR1 as SGHTA and CDR2 as FQGNSA. V lost 0 bases and J lost 2, with 11 bases in between. The CDR3 length is 15 residues.

CDR3 bases: TGTGCCAGCAGGACAGGGGTGAACACTGAAGCTTTCTTT. It codes for CASRTGVNTEAFF. The chain couples TRBV6-5 to TRBJ1-1; 8 bases fit TRBD1. Germline loops: CDR1 MNHEY, CDR2 SVGAGI. The CDR3 has 13 amino acids. V dropped 6 bases and J dropped 0; count of bases not matched to a gene: 0.

The chain recombines TRBV6-5 with TRBJ1-1, with no clear D. This CDR3 has 14 residues. Per the germline V gene, CDR1 is MNHEY and CDR2 is SVGAGI. The germline V and J ends were trimmed by 6 bases and 4 bases, with 15 bases remaining between them. DNA for the CDR3: TGTGCCAGCAGCTTGGAACCTACGGGCACTGAAGCTTTCTTT. It yields the protein CASSLEPTGTEAFF.

This clone appeared a single time. V is TRBV7-9 and J is TRBJ2-3, with D possibly being TRBD1 (6 bases). The CDR3 is 14 residues long. Trimming took off 5 bases at V and 8 bases at J, with 17 bases between the two ends. The germline CDR1 and CDR2 sequences are SEHNR and FQNEAQ (reference sequence). The CDR3 DNA sequence: TGTGCCAGCAGCCCCGACAGGATCAGGGGTACGCAGTATTTT. It yields the protein CASSPDRIRGTQYF.

The chain joins TRBV2 to TRBJ2-1; 7 bases line up with TRBD2. The CDR3 sequence is 15 residues long. In germline, CDR1 is SNHLY, CDR2 FYNNEI. V was clipped by 5 bases and J by 5 bases; unmatched bases: 9. CDR3 sequence reads: CASSKRGWVDNEQFF. CDR3 coding DNA: TGTGCCAGCAGTAAGCGGGGTTGGGTAGACAATGAGCAGTTCTTC. Complete variable domain (other parts from reference TRBV2 and TRBJ2-1): EPEVTQTPSHQVTQMGQEVILRCVPISNHLYFYWYRQILGQKVEFLVSFYNNEISEKSEIFDDQFSVERPDGSNFTLKIRSTKLEDSAMYFCASSKRGWVDNEQFFGPGTRLTVL.

This sequence joins TRBV5-1 and TRBJ1-3, with no clear D. Germline V CDR1 and CDR2: SGHRS, YFSETQ. The CDR3 totals 15 residues. V was pared by 1 base and J by 2 bases, with 10 bases between. CDR3 loop: CASSLTAGAGNTIYF. CDR3 DNA sequence: TGCGCCAGCAGCTTGACGGCAGGCGCTGGAAACACCATATATTTT.

This clone was picked up a small number of times. For the CDR3, the DNA is TGTGCCATCAGTGAAGGACAGGGCAACGGGGAGCTGTTTTTT. Translating gives CAISEGQGNGELFF. The J gene is TRBJ2-2, the V gene TRBV10-3; 8 bases align to TRBD1. CDR1 is ENHRY and CDR2 is SYGVKD in the germline V gene. The junction had 4 bases not matched to a gene; V was cut back by 3 bases and J by 7 bases. The CDR3 consists of 14 residues.

V usage is TRBV7-2 and J usage is TRBJ1-1; 8 bases are shared with TRBD1. The CDR3 covers 17 residues. V lost 1 base to trimming and J lost 4 bases; unmatched junction nucleotides: 11. Germline V gene data show CDR1 as SGHTA and CDR2 as FQGNSA. The CDR3 loop reads CASSLGSAGGGGTEAFF. CDR3 sequence (DNA): TGTGCCAGCAGCTTAGGGTCTGCAGGGGGCGGCGGCACTGAAGCTTTCTTT. The whole variable domain, remainder taken from reference TRBV7-2 and TRBJ1-1, is GAGVSQSPSNKVTEKGKDVELRCDPISGHTALYWYRQSLGQGLEFLIYFQGNSAPDKSGLPSDRFSAERTGGSVSTLTIQRTQQEDSAVYLCASSLGSAGGGGTEAFFGQGTRLTVV.

The chain couples TRBV10-3 to TRBJ2-7, with 11 bases lining up with TRBD1. J lost 3 bases, V lost 6 bases, and 4 bases had no gene match. Germline values: CDR1 ENHRY, CDR2 SYGVKD. There are 14 residues in the CDR3. CDR3 loop: CAIRGQGDFYEQYF. The DNA of the CDR3 is TGTGCCATCAGGGGACAGGGGGATTTCTACGAGCAGTACTTC.

The CDR3 sequence: CASSPDRANEQFF. In DNA, the CDR3 is TGTGCCAGCAGCCCCGACAGGGCGAATGAGCAGTTCTTC. The chain employs TRBV7-9 and TRBJ2-1, with TRBD1 matching 7 bases. Germline CDR1 SEHNR, CDR2 FQNEAQ (reference sequence). The ends lost 5 bases at V and 7 bases at J; junction bases unmatched: 5. The CDR3 totals 13 residues.

The V and J genes are TRBV28 and TRBJ2-1; the D gene is possibly TRBD1 (5 bases). The V gene's germline CDR1 is MDHEN and CDR2 SYDVKM. There are 16 residues in the CDR3. The V end was cut by 1 base, the J end by 4 bases, with 14 bases between. CDR3 protein: CASSLSPGMTYNEQFF. The CDR3 region has the DNA TGTGCCAGCAGTTTATCCCCAGGGATGACATACAATGAGCAGTTCTTC.

This chain links TRBV2 with TRBJ2-1, with 10 bases lining up with TRBD2. From germline, CDR1 is SNHLY and CDR2 FYNNEI. The V segment lost 9 bases and the J segment 8 bases; nucleotides outside the gene matches: 16. The CDR3 sequence is 16 residues long. CDR3 sequence: CASGAYPSGGRDEQFF. DNA for the CDR3: TGTGCCAGTGGGGCCTACCCTAGCGGGGGCCGGGATGAGCAGTTCTTC.

The chain links TRBV7-6 to TRBJ2-3, with 10 bases matching TRBD2. This CDR3 region has 16 residues. With 4 bases clipped from V and 1 base from J, the junction kept 5 bases outside the gene matches. The germline V gene has CDR1 SGHVS and CDR2 FNYEAQ. CDR3 DNA: TGTGCCAGCAGCTACTTGAGCGGGGGGGGCACAGATACGCAGTATTTT. Translating gives CASSYLSGGGTDTQYF.

This clone has a single count. The chain uses TRBV5-6 and TRBJ1-4, with TRBD1 matching over 8 bases. After removal of 4 bases from V and 8 bases from J, the junction contained 16 bases not matched to a gene. The V gene's germline CDR1 is SGHDT and CDR2 YYEEEE. The CDR3 totals 17 residues. In nucleotides, the CDR3 is TGTGCCAGCAGCCGCACTTCAAAAAACAGGGGGGAGGAAAAACTGTTTTTT. This gives the protein CASSRTSKNRGEEKLFF.

This CDR3 is CASSFQGASSGANVLTF. The CDR3, as DNA: TGCGCCAGCAGCTTCCAGGGGGCCTCCTCTGGGGCCAACGTCCTGACTTTC. V gene TRBV5-1 combines with J gene TRBJ2-6; TRBD1 matches at 8 bases. From germline, CDR1 is SGHRS and CDR2 YFSETQ. The CDR3 loop spans 17 amino acids. V shed 2 bases and J 0 bases; nucleotides not matched to a gene: 4. The whole variable domain, remainder taken from reference TRBV5-1 and TRBJ2-6, is KAGVTQTPRYLIKTRGQQVTLSCSPISGHRSVSWYQQTPGQGLQFLFEYFSETQRNKGNFPGRFSGRQFSNSRSEMNVSTLELGDSALYLCASSFQGASSGANVLTFGAGSRLTVL.

The rearrangement uses TRBV25-1 and TRBJ1-6, with D perhaps matching TRBD1 (6 bases). Trimming shortened V by 5 bases and J by 7 bases, and 24 bases separated the two germline ends. The CDR3 contains 18 residues. Germline V lookup: CDR1 MGHDK, CDR2 SYGVNS. The CDR3 sequence is CASSPRGAGTRRNSPLHF. CDR3 nucleotide sequence: TGTGCCAGCAGTCCCCGGGGGGCAGGGACAAGGAGAAATTCACCCCTCCACTTT.

The CDR3 spells CASSEVRFTGNTIYF. The CDR3 DNA sequence: TGTGCCAGCAGTGAGGTCAGATTTACTGGAAACACCATATATTTT. V usage is TRBV6-1 and J usage is TRBJ1-3; the D is unclear. The CDR3 extends over 15 amino acids. Trimming cost V 3 bases and J 2 bases, with 11 bases left between them. Per the germline V gene, CDR1 is MNHNS and CDR2 is SASEGT.

V and J are TRBV27 and TRBJ1-5, with 7 bases lining up with TRBD1. Germline CDR1 MNHEY, CDR2 SMNVEV (reference sequence). The CDR3 is 14 amino acids. J gave up 6 bases and V 8 bases, and 10 bases lay outside the gene matches. Here the CDR3 reads CASAIHRGGQPQHF. In DNA form, the CDR3 reads TGTGCCAGCGCCATCCACAGGGGTGGTCAGCCCCAGCATTTT.

The V and J genes are TRBV28 and TRBJ2-4, with TRBD1 matching over 7 bases. This CDR3 comprises 13 residues. Looked up from germline, CDR1 is MDHEN and CDR2 is SYDVKM. V was clipped by 4 bases and J by 4 bases; unmatched bases: 1. The CDR3 is CASSSGQKNIQYF. In nucleotides, the CDR3 is TGTGCCAGCAGTTCGGGACAGAAAAACATTCAGTACTTC.

The chain links TRBV30 to TRBJ1-1, with 7 bases identical to TRBD1. J gave up 0 bases and V 3 bases, and 4 bases lay outside the gene matches. Germline lookup yields CDR1 GTSNPN and CDR2 SVGIG (reference sequence). The CDR3 has 14 amino acids. The CDR3 DNA reads as TGTGCCTGGAGGAGGGGACAGATGAACACTGAAGCTTTCTTT. Amino acid sequence: CAWRRGQMNTEAFF.

V and J are TRBV29-1 and TRBJ2-7, with no clear D. CDR1 SQVTM and CDR2 ANQGSEA come from the germline V gene. This CDR3 spans 13 amino acids. The ends were cut back, 4 bases at V and 3 bases at J, with 13 bases in the middle. CDR3 bases: TGCAGCGTTGGGGCAGGTCCCAGCTACGAGCAGTACTTC. This sequence encodes CSVGAGPSYEQYF.

The rearrangement uses TRBV4-3 and TRBJ2-1, with 9 bases identical to TRBD2. The V and J ends lost 0 bases and 3 bases, in that order; junction bases with no gene match: 9. This CDR3 is 18 amino acids long. Germline V CDR1 and CDR2: LGHNA, YSLEER. The CDR3 nucleotides are TGCGCCAGCAGCCAAGATGAACCCGGCGGGAGGGACTACAATGAGCAGTTCTTC. This encodes CASSQDEPGGRDYNEQFF.

The table lists this clone with a few counts. The rearrangement links TRBV4-2 to TRBJ1-4; TRBD1 might be the D (6 bases). V gave up 3 bases and J gave up 4 bases, with 18 bases separating them. The CDR3 has 17 residues. The germline gives CDR1 LGHNA, CDR2 YNFKEQ. The CDR3 is CASSHNEGQKGNEKLFF. CDR3 sequence (DNA): TGTGCCAGCAGCCACAATGAGGGACAAAAGGGTAATGAAAAACTGTTTTTT.

J is TRBJ2-6 and V is TRBV7-9; D may be TRBD2 (5 bases). This CDR3 is 18 amino acids long. Germline V gives CDR1 SEHNR, CDR2 FQNEAQ (reference sequence). With 7 bases removed from V and 0 bases from J, the gap between germline ends came to 19 bases. CDR3 sequence reads: CASIQGGFSGSGANVLTF. The CDR3 DNA follows: TGTGCCAGCATCCAAGGAGGTTTCTCTGGCTCTGGGGCCAACGTCCTGACTTTC.